This T cell receptor (beta chain) was sequenced during a study of T cells in Graves' hyperthyroidism and ophthalmopathy (dated by TCRdb to between 2019 and 2020). Regarding the research as a whole: Peripheral blood was sampled at the time of initial diagnosis, prior to any treatment. To identify distinguishing TCR V-J signatures, a discovery cohort of some 99 patients was used, comprising 43 with Graves' ophthalmopathy and 57 with stable Graves' hyperthyroidism. Prospective prediction of ophthalmopathy was tested in an independent validation cohort consisting of roughly 19 hyperthyroidism patients and 15 or so patients who later progressed to ophthalmopathy. The approximately 100 discovery patients were divided at random into training and test sets in a 7:3 ratio. In about 6 Graves' hyperthyroidism patients, the study also compared T-cell repertoires from thyroid tissue with T-cell repertoires from blood. After blood sampling, hyperthyroidism patients were treated with methimazole at a starting dose of 30 mg daily, and ophthalmopathy patients were treated with high-dose intravenous methylprednisolone. The paper reports TCR Vbeta CDR3 sequencing of some 140 peripheral blood samples: under 45 ophthalmopathy, roughly 74 hyperthyroidism and roughly 17 progressor patients.

Relative to germline, V is 6 bases shorter and J is 7 bases shorter, with 18 bases between their ends. The CDR3, from cysteine to phenylalanine, totals 14 residues. CDR3 DNA only is kept here, 42 bases in frame from base 1. Per the germline V gene (reference sequence), LNHDA is the CDR1 and SQIVND is the CDR2. Graves' hyperthyroidism was defined as stable when no progression to ophthalmopathy occurred over 18 months of follow-up. Hyperthyroidism patients were aged 18 to 65 years and newly diagnosed, with disease duration of less than 2 months. Exclusion was applied to patients with uncontrolled infections, other autoimmune diseases, pregnancy or lactation. Diagnoses relied on clinical symptoms, serum thyroxine and TRAb, thyroid ultrasound and orbital computed tomography. PBMCs were isolated from more than 8 ml of fresh peripheral blood by Ficoll-Paque density gradient centrifugation. Trizol reagent was used to extract total RNA, and RNA quality was then checked on an Agilent 2100 Bioanalyzer.

In its sample, this clonotype was seen many times. What this receptor recognizes is not known. Per-nucleotide qualities are absent, and no much larger clonotype sits a single base away. TCR beta CDR3 regions were amplified from RNA transcripts. For the first round of RT-PCR on the TCR CDR3, the HTBI primer set was used together with the Qiagen OneStep RT-PCR kit. Libraries were constructed in a second round of multiplex PCR, after which size selection and purification were performed. Sequencing of the libraries was done on an Illumina HiSeq2000 using paired-end 100 bp reads. On the authors' methods: SOAPnuke was used to process the raw data, throwing out any read that contained adapters or uncalled bases, had a mean Phred below 15, or lacked an exact constant-primer or identifier match. High-quality paired reads were merged with COPE v1.2.5, and unique nucleotide sequences were defined as clonotypes. MiTCR v1.1 was used to align clonotypes to the IMGT TRBV, TRBD and TRBJ reference segments. Only V-J combinations with frequency above 0.0001, covering about 99% of repertoires, were analysed. The TCS score was defined as the ratio of F50 (clonal expansion) to E x V (chaos), calculated using BLOSUM62-based TCRdist between CDR3 peptides within each V-J. Welch's t-statistics and random forest reduced fewer than 550 V-J features to roughly 13, which were used in a naive Bayes classifier (R e1071). The public reads were quality trimmed at Q25 with fastp and then assembled into clones with MiXCR by TCRdb, keeping productive beta chains. Every entry covers one CDR3 protein and lists the most common genes and DNA from its rows. The V and J calls and clone size come from TCRdb's table, not from the authors' own analysis. Within this sample are 450,000 to 650,000 distinct CDR3 sequences, with about 20% of them counted one time only. The top ten constitute around 27% of the sample.

Findings and caveats that apply to the study as a whole: A model built on a 13 V-J signature distinguished ophthalmopathy from stable hyperthyroidism, reaching roughly 88% sensitivity and about 81% specificity in cross-validation and 80%/75% in testing. Most expanded thyroid clonotypes (frequency above 0.001) were also detected in blood, a finding suggesting that blood repertoires may reflect thyroid immune responses. In validation, the model predicted progression to ophthalmopathy a median of roughly 6.2 months before onset, with roughly 68% sensitivity and roughly 73% specificity. Sample size was not statistically predetermined, and blinding of investigators to group allocation was not performed.

The sequenced sample was blood. The clonotype was recovered from a man aged 18 to 30 with Graves' hyperthyroidism. Recombination linked TRBV19 to TRBJ1-1; 5 matching bases give a weak D call of TRBD1. The nucleotides are TGTGCCAGTAGGTTGGGGCAGGGAAGAGGTGAAGCTTTCTTT. Translation gives CASRLGQGRGEAFF.